This T cell receptor (beta chain) derives from a study of T cell changes during pregnancy in multiple sclerosis. V was shortened by 4 bases and J by 1 base, with 9 bases between the two germline ends. Germline V gives CDR1 SGHTS, CDR2 YDEGEE. The CDR3 has 14 residues. Method: immunoSEQ multiplex PCR; TCRdb's copy keeps in-frame clones and lacks some. The sample consists of almost 35,000 clones, more than 75% of them appearing once. This chain links TRBV5-8 with TRBJ1-5; D is undetermined. This TCR was sampled from a female donor in good health, enrolled as a control in a pregnancy study. The sequences come from peripheral blood, collected in the second trimester of pregnancy. The CDR3 DNA follows: TGTGCCAGCAGCCTGGATGCGAGCAATCAGCCCCAGCATTTT. This translates into CASSLDASNQPQHF.